This T cell receptor beta chain was retrieved from a study of blood T cell repertoires in COVID-19. Sequencing was performed with immunoSEQ multiplex PCR; in TCRdb, only in-frame clones are kept and a portion is missing. The sample yields some 250,000 clones, 80% to 90% seen once. With 1 base removed from V and 6 bases from J, the gap between germline ends came to 13 bases. Germline V CDR1 and CDR2: MNHEY, SVGEGT. CDR3 length equals 16 residues. Individuals drawn from some 25 US areas were about 18 to 90 years old. The chain combines TRBV6-2 or TRBV6-3 with TRBJ1-6; the D is unclear. The sample consisted of PBMCs or T cells enriched from blood (not recorded which). The sequence was obtained from a man between 40 and 49 years old who had recovered from COVID-19. The CDR3 region has the DNA TGTGCCAGCAGTTACTATACAGTATCCGGTAATTCACCCCTCCACTTT. Its protein is CASSYYTVSGNSPLHF.